Presented here are 21 T cell receptor beta chains from one specimen sequenced in a study of blood T cells in healthy people across ages. Next came a second PCR, run for 7 to 11 cycles, which used a sample-barcoded 5' primer along with a J-beta primer mix. MiXCR was run by TCRdb on the 5' RACE reads, yielding one entry per CDR3 protein. The table shows hundreds of thousands of distinct CDR3 sequences, with 35% to 50% occurring only once. Sequences were obtained from blood. Every receptor here comes from a man older than 75 in good health.

The chain has TRBV25-1 and TRBJ1-1, with D possibly matching TRBD1 (6 bases). Germline V gene lookup returns CDR1 MGHDK and CDR2 SYGVNS. The V end lost 5 bases, the J end lost 4 bases, and 14 bases lay between the germline ends. CDR3 length equals 14 residues. The chain's CDR3 is CASSTQGRGTEAFF. CDR3 nucleotides: TGTGCCAGCAGTACCCAGGGGAGGGGCACTGAAGCTTTCTTT.

This chain uses TRBV20-1 with TRBJ2-3; 7 bases align to TRBD1. V gave up 2 bases and J gave up 3 bases; unmatched junction bases: 8. The CDR3 is 15 residues long. The germline CDR1 and CDR2 sequences are DFQATT and SNEGSKA (reference sequence). CDR3 amino acids: CSARQATGKTDTQYF. The CDR3 nucleotides are TGCAGTGCTAGACAGGCGACAGGGAAGACAGATACGCAGTATTTT.

This clonotype occurred a few times. The rearrangement links TRBV20-1 to TRBJ1-1; D ambiguous. The ends were cut back, 3 bases at V and 0 bases at J, with 5 bases in the middle. Looked up from germline, CDR1 is DFQATT and CDR2 is SNEGSKA (reference sequence). The CDR3 contains 12 residues. This CDR3 is CSARKMNTEAFF. The CDR3, as DNA: TGCAGTGCTAGGAAAATGAACACTGAAGCTTTCTTT.

The chain carries TRBV7-9 and TRBJ2-1; D is unclear. Trimming left V 1 base short and J 2 bases short, with 12 bases between. This CDR3 has 16 residues. From germline, CDR1 is SEHNR and CDR2 FQNEAQ (reference sequence). The CDR3 spells CASSLELSPAYNEQFF. As DNA, the CDR3 is TGTGCCAGCAGCTTAGAACTCTCCCCGGCCTACAATGAGCAGTTCTTC.

This sequence joins TRBV27 and TRBJ1-2; D unresolved. Germline loops: CDR1 MNHEY, CDR2 SMNVEV (reference sequence). V was pared by 5 bases and J by 4 bases, with 11 bases between. This CDR3 has 13 amino acids. CDR3 residues: CASSPRQGYGYTF. CDR3 nucleotides: TGTGCCAGCAGTCCCCGACAAGGCTATGGCTACACCTTC.

This chain connects TRBV28 to TRBJ2-7; D remains ambiguous. This CDR3 contains 13 residues. The germline CDR1 and CDR2 sequences are MDHEN and SYDVKM. V lost 5 bases and J lost 4, with 12 bases in between. The chain's CDR3 is CASSPQDTYEQYF. CDR3 DNA sequence: TGTGCCAGCAGTCCCCAAGACACGTACGAGCAGTACTTC.

The table lists this clonotype with a few counts. The V call is TRBV7-9, the J call TRBJ1-1; 7 bases agree with TRBD1. This CDR3 has 18 amino acids. The V gene end was trimmed by 2 bases and the J gene end by 6 bases; junction bases not matched to a gene: 18. Germline V gene data show CDR1 as SEHNR and CDR2 as FQNEAQ (reference sequence). For the CDR3, the DNA is TGTGCCAGCAGCTTAATACCCGACCTACAGGGGAGGAAGGCTGAAGCTTTCTTT. This sequence encodes CASSLIPDLQGRKAEAFF. Looking up the rest from reference TRBV7-9 and TRBJ1-1 gives the full variable domain: DTGVSQNPRHKITKRGQNVTFRCDPISEHNRLYWYRQTLGQGPEFLTYFQNEAQLEKSRLLSDRFSAERPKGSFSTLEIQRTEQGDSAMYLCASSLIPDLQGRKAEAFFGQGTRLTVV.

This clonotype was detected ten times or more. The chain employs TRBV3-1 and TRBJ2-7; TRBD1 or TRBD2 may be the D gene (5 bases each). V lost 0 bases to trimming and J lost 3 bases, with 6 bases between them. Germline V lookup: CDR1 LGHDT, CDR2 YNNKEL (reference sequence). This CDR3 has 13 residues. The CDR3 loop is CASSQDGGYEQYF. In DNA, the CDR3 is TGTGCCAGCAGCCAAGATGGGGGCTACGAGCAGTACTTC.

The chain recombines TRBV29-1 with TRBJ2-5; TRBD1 matches at 8 bases. There are 12 residues in the CDR3. CDR1 is SQVTM and CDR2 is ANQGSEA in the germline V gene. J was trimmed by 7 bases and V by 7 bases; bases with no gene match: 8. CDR3 loop: CSARTGRGTQYF. The CDR3 nucleotides are TGCAGCGCCCGGACAGGGCGAGGGACCCAGTACTTC.

This clonotype came up a few times. This rearrangement joins TRBV9 to TRBJ2-1; D gene unclear. V lost 0 bases and J lost 0, with 7 bases in between. The CDR3 spans 15 residues. Germline V CDR1 and CDR2: SGDLS, YYNGEE. CDR3 coding DNA: TGTGCCAGCAGCGTAGATCTGAGCTCCTACAATGAGCAGTTCTTC. This gives the protein CASSVDLSSYNEQFF.

This clonotype has at least ten counts. This chain connects TRBV10-3 to TRBJ2-1; no clear D. Trimming stripped 4 bases from V and 5 bases from J, with 6 bases between. Germline CDR1 ENHRY, CDR2 SYGVKD. CDR3 size: 12 residues. CDR3 residues: CAISVYDNEQFF. The CDR3 coding sequence is TGTGCCATCAGTGTCTACGACAATGAGCAGTTCTTC.

This sequence joins TRBV27 and TRBJ1-4; TRBD1 might be the D (6 bases). Germline V CDR1 and CDR2: MNHEY, SMNVEV (reference sequence). V was trimmed by 6 bases and J by 0 bases, leaving 20 bases between them. CDR3 size: 18 residues. The CDR3 here is CASSHIGGIGTTNEKLFF. The CDR3 nucleotides read TGTGCCAGCAGCCATATAGGGGGAATTGGGACAACTAATGAAAAACTGTTTTTT.

CDR3 in amino acids: CASSYLVGNTGELFF. The CDR3 DNA reads as TGTGCCAGCAGTTACCTCGTAGGCAACACCGGGGAGCTGTTTTTT. The V call is TRBV6-6, the J call TRBJ2-2; D is ambiguous. This CDR3 is built from 15 residues. Germline V lookup: CDR1 MNHNY, CDR2 SVGAGI (reference sequence). The V and J ends lost 2 bases and 2 bases respectively, with 9 bases between them.

The table lists this clonotype with a few counts. This sequence joins TRBV6-2 or TRBV6-3 and TRBJ2-1, with a tentative D call TRBD2 (6 bases). The CDR3 totals 11 residues. CDR1 MNHEY and CDR2 SVGEGT come from the germline V gene. V was shortened by 5 bases and J by 15 bases, with 14 bases between the two germline ends. The chain's CDR3 is CASSNGKGGFF. The CDR3 region has the DNA TGTGCCAGCAGTAATGGGAAGGGAGGGTTCTTC.

This chain joins TRBV6-2 or TRBV6-3 and TRBJ2-7; TRBD1 is a possible D gene (5 bases). The CDR3 consists of 12 residues. Germline CDR1 MNHEY, CDR2 SVGEGT. With 8 bases removed from V and 3 bases from J, the gap between germline ends came to 11 bases. The CDR3 DNA reads TGTGCCAGCTGCTCAGGGTTCTACGAGCAGTACTTC. This gives the protein CASCSGFYEQYF.

DNA of the CDR3: TGCAGTGCTAGAGACGTAGAACAGACCCAGTACTTC. It encodes CSARDVEQTQYF. The chain recombines TRBV20-1 with TRBJ2-4; the D is unclear. With the DNA end fitting TRBJ2-5 better, the J assignment may be wrong. CDR1 DFQATT and CDR2 SNEGSKA come from the germline V gene (reference sequence). This CDR3 has 12 amino acids.

A note on this clonotype: A much larger clone lies a single base off, so this may be a read error. The V call is TRBV6-2 or TRBV6-3, the J call TRBJ2-1; 7 bases fit TRBD1. Germline loops: CDR1 MNHEY, CDR2 SVGEGT. The CDR3 runs to 15 residues. CDR3 DNA: TGTGCCAGCAGCCGACCGGGGACAGACTACAATGAGAAGTTCTTC. Translating it yields CASSRPGTDYNEKFF.

The chain couples TRBV7-8 to TRBJ2-7; D unclear. Germline lookup yields CDR1 SGHVS and CDR2 FQNEAQ. This CDR3 is built from 16 residues. Trimming shortened V by 1 base and J by 3 bases, and 16 bases separated the two germline ends. CDR3 sequence (DNA): TGTGCCAGCAGCTTAGAAGGAAACTCGATGGTCTACGAGCAGTACTTC. Its protein product is CASSLEGNSMVYEQYF. Full variable domain (remainder filled in from reference TRBV7-8 and TRBJ2-7): GAGVSQSPRYKVAKRGQDVALRCDPISGHVSLFWYQQALGQGPEFLTYFQNEAQLDKSGLPSDRFFAERPEGSVSTLKIQRTQQEDSAVYLCASSLEGNSMVYEQYFGPGTRLTVT.

This chain uses TRBV14 with TRBJ2-7; TRBD1 agrees at 7 bases. Trimming removed 3 bases from V and 7 bases from J; junction bases left unmatched: 12. The CDR3 covers 15 residues. CDR1 is SGHDN and CDR2 is FVKESK in the germline V gene. For the CDR3, the DNA is TGTGCCAGCAGCCAGAACCGGGGACAGTTCAATGAGCAGTACTTC. Its translation: CASSQNRGQFNEQYF.

For the CDR3, the DNA is TGTGCCAGCACCCGGGGTAGCGGCTACGAGCAGTACTTC. As protein: CASTRGSGYEQYF. The genes are TRBV6-5 and TRBJ2-7; D might be TRBD2 (6 bases). The CDR3 has 13 residues. V was shortened by 7 bases and J by 3 bases, with 13 bases between the two germline ends. CDR1 and CDR2 (germline): MNHEY, SVGAGI.

The rearrangement uses TRBV3-1 and TRBJ1-4, with 7 bases identical to TRBD1. CDR1 LGHDT and CDR2 YNNKEL come from the germline V gene (reference sequence). With V trimmed by 4 bases and J by 8 bases, 13 bases remained unmatched. The CDR3 covers 16 residues. CDR3 sequence: CASSLRTGRGEEKLFF. The CDR3 DNA reads as TGTGCCAGCAGCCTCCGGACAGGACGAGGTGAAGAAAAACTGTTTTTT.